A single sample gave rise to the 15 T cell receptor beta chains below, sequenced in a study of blood T cell repertoires in COVID-19. Repertoires were generated with immunoSEQ multiplex PCR, while TCRdb's copy carries only in-frame clones and drops some. The data show approximately 50,000 clones, with about 78% seen just once and around 5.8% held by the top ten. The sequenced sample was PBMCs or T cells enriched from blood (not recorded which). The receptors stem from a woman in her 50s with acute COVID-19.

V is TRBV21-1 and J is TRBJ1-5; the table's TRBD1 call for D was not verified on the DNA. TRBV21-1 is a pseudogene segment. The CDR3 is 16 amino acids. CDR3 in DNA: TGTGCCAGCAGCAAATTCAGGGACAGGGGCAATCAGCCCCAGCATTTT. This encodes CASSKFRDRGNQPQHF.

The chain recombines TRBV11-3 with TRBJ2-1; D perhaps matches TRBD2 (7 bases). There are 15 residues in the CDR3. CDR1 SGHNT and CDR2 YENEEA come from the germline V gene. V was shortened by 7 bases and J by 7 bases, with 20 bases between the two germline ends. The CDR3: CASIQGGGLGNEQFF. The CDR3 DNA is TGTGCCAGCATCCAAGGGGGGGGCTTAGGTAATGAGCAGTTCTTC.

This clone has a single count. This chain uses TRBV12-3 or TRBV12-4 with TRBJ2-5; TRBD1 agrees at 7 bases. CDR3 length equals 12 residues. V shed 6 bases, J shed 5 bases, and the junction held 3 bases outside the gene matches. The chain's CDR3 is CASSLDRETQYF. DNA of the CDR3: TGTGCCAGCAGCTTGGACAGGGAGACCCAGTACTTC.

The chain is built from TRBV3-1 (or the pseudogene TRBV3-2) and TRBJ1-2; D is uncertain. Germline-derived CDR1 and CDR2 are LGHDT and YNNKEL (reference sequence). V was shortened by 0 bases and J by 3 bases, with 11 bases between the two germline ends. The length of the CDR3 is 15 residues. The CDR3 loop is CASSQDIRRHYGYTF. The CDR3 DNA reads TGTGCCAGCAGCCAAGATATCAGGAGGCACTATGGCTACACCTTC.

This clone was seen once. The chain couples TRBV7-9 to TRBJ1-6; D is undetermined. Germline V gene data show CDR1 as SEHNR and CDR2 as FQNEAQ (reference sequence). Between the trimmed V and J ends, which lost 4 bases and 3 bases, there was a span of 7 bases. This CDR3 comprises 14 residues. Here the CDR3 reads CASSSYSYNSPLHF. The DNA for the CDR3 is TGTGCCAGCAGCTCGTACAGCTATAATTCACCCCTCCACTTT.

The gene calls are TRBV6-1 and TRBJ1-5; D possibly corresponds to TRBD1 (5 bases). Trimming removed 2 bases from V and 9 bases from J, with 17 bases in between. Germline V CDR1 and CDR2: MNHNS, SASEGT. CDR3 length: 15 amino acids. The CDR3 region is CASSESGGRRRPQHF. As DNA, the CDR3 is TGTGCCAGCAGTGAATCGGGGGGTCGACGGCGGCCCCAGCATTTT.

The chain recombines TRBV29-1 with TRBJ1-2, with 8 nucleotides matching TRBD1. CDR3 length: 12 residues. The trim removed 7 bases at V and 2 bases at J, leaving 3 bases unmatched. Germline values: CDR1 SQVTM, CDR2 ANQGSEA. CDR3 protein: CSGDRMNYGYTF. The DNA of the CDR3 is TGCAGCGGGGACAGGATGAACTATGGCTACACCTTC. The whole variable domain, filled in from reference TRBV29-1 and TRBJ1-2, reads SAVISQKPSRDICQRGTSLTIQCQVDSQVTMMFWYRQQPGQSLTLIATANQGSEATYESGFVIDKFPISRPNLTFSTLTVSNMSPEDSSIYLCSGDRMNYGYTFGSGTRLTVV.

This clone appeared a single time. J is TRBJ1-6 and V is TRBV5-1; 8 nucleotides align to TRBD1. This CDR3 region has 13 residues. From germline, CDR1 is SGHRS and CDR2 YFSETQ. After removal of 6 bases from V and 13 bases from J, the junction contained 9 bases not matched to a gene. This chain's CDR3 is CASTIDRGDPLHF. The CDR3 nucleotides are TGCGCCAGCACCATCGACAGGGGCGATCCCCTCCACTTT.

This clone was counted only a few times. V and J are TRBV5-1 and TRBJ2-3; D perhaps matches TRBD1 (6 bases). The CDR3 spans 14 residues. The germline V gene has CDR1 SGHRS and CDR2 YFSETQ. The germline V and J ends were trimmed by 0 bases and 4 bases, with 9 bases remaining between them. The CDR3, as DNA: TGCGCCAGCAGCTTGGGACAGGCCGCAGATACGCAGTATTTT. It yields the protein CASSLGQAADTQYF.

The chain combines TRBV9 with TRBJ1-6; no clear D. The V end lost 0 bases, the J end lost 7 bases, and 11 bases lay between the germline ends. The CDR3 contains 15 residues. The V gene's germline CDR1 is SGDLS and CDR2 YYNGEE. The CDR3 protein is CASSVAVGRNSPLHF. The CDR3 region has the DNA TGTGCCAGCAGCGTAGCCGTCGGGAGGAATTCACCCCTCCACTTT.

The V and J genes are TRBV4-1 and TRBJ1-2, with D possibly being TRBD1 (5 bases). This CDR3 has 15 amino acids. Trimming pared 2 bases from V and 6 bases from J, leaving 16 bases between. Looked up from germline, CDR1 is MGHRA and CDR2 is YSYEKL. Here the CDR3 reads CASSQPFRVRDGYTF. DNA for the CDR3: TGCGCCAGCAGCCAACCATTCAGGGTCAGGGATGGCTACACCTTC.

The chain recombines TRBV6-6 with TRBJ2-3; 7 bases match TRBD1. Germline V lookup: CDR1 MNHNY, CDR2 SVGAGI (reference sequence). The length of the CDR3 is 16 residues. V trimming: 6 bases; J trimming: 3 bases; junction bases outside the gene matches: 12. In DNA, the CDR3 is TGTGCCAGCAGGGCCCTTGACAGGGCGTTTACAGATACGCAGTATTTT. Encoded protein: CASRALDRAFTDTQYF.

The V gene is TRBV28, the J gene TRBJ2-3; 7 nucleotides align to TRBD2. Germline V gene lookup returns CDR1 MDHEN and CDR2 SYDVKM. This CDR3 has 14 amino acids. V trimming: 7 bases; J trimming: 6 bases; junction bases outside the gene matches: 10. The CDR3 here is CASMGPQGGDTQYF. In DNA form, the CDR3 reads TGTGCCAGCATGGGGCCCCAGGGAGGGGATACGCAGTATTTT. Using reference TRBV28 and TRBJ2-3 for the parts outside the CDR3, the full variable domain is DVKVTQSSRYLVKRTGEKVFLECVQDMDHENMFWYRQDPGLGLRLIYFSYDVKMKEKGDIPEGYSVSREKKERFSLILESASTNQTSMYLCASMGPQGGDTQYFGPGTRLTVL.

CDR3 in amino acids: CASSSLKGSNYGYTF. The CDR3 region has the DNA TGTGCCAGCAGCTCGCTAAAGGGGTCTAACTATGGCTACACCTTC. The rearrangement joins TRBV5-6 to TRBJ1-2, with D perhaps TRBD1 (5 bases). The V and J ends lost 3 bases and 0 bases respectively, with 12 bases between them. This CDR3 region has 15 residues. Germline CDR1 is SGHDT and CDR2 is YYEEEE.

V gene TRBV11-2 combines with J gene TRBJ2-7, with TRBD1 matching over 10 bases. This CDR3 comprises 12 residues. The germline CDR1 and CDR2 sequences are SGHAT and FQNNGV. Trimming at V came to 5 bases and at J to 5 bases, leaving 0 bases not matched to a gene. The CDR3 is CASSGTGDEQYF. CDR3 coding DNA: TGTGCCAGCAGCGGGACAGGGGACGAGCAGTACTTC.